This T cell receptor beta chain was recovered during a study of blood T cell repertoires in COVID-19. Background on the study: COVID-19 samples collected from the United States, Italy and Spain covered acute and convalescent phases.

In the original processing: Cell counts per sample came from amplifying reference gene primers. Sequencing used immunoSEQ multiplex PCR; TCRdb keeps in-frame clones, though not all of them. V and J calls and clone size come straight from that table; D and trimming were deduced from the DNA. The sample consists of about 200,000 clones, roughly 90% of them appearing once. The CDR3 is 14 amino acids. Germline-derived CDR1 and CDR2 are MGHDK and SYGVNS. V lost 6 bases to trimming and J lost 0 bases, with 11 bases between them. Symptom resolution, clearance, or two negative PCRs marked the recovered donors of Cohort 3.

Input material: PBMCs or T cells enriched from blood (not recorded which). This rearrangement joins TRBV25-1 to TRBJ1-2; D is possibly TRBD1 (5 bases). The clonotype was recovered from a woman aged 18-29 years who had recovered from COVID-19. The CDR3 DNA reads TGTGCCAGCAGCAAGACAGAGCCTAACTATGGCTACACCTTC. This gives the protein CASSKTEPNYGYTF.